Each of the 31 T cell receptor beta chains below was sequenced from the same sample in a study of cytomegalovirus exposure and HLA in healthy donors. The PCR used 60 Vbeta and 13 Jbeta primers. This table comes from immunoSEQ multiplex PCR, and its TCRdb copy is limited to in-frame clones, with some not included. The table includes about 90,000 clones, less than 65% detected once. Sequencing used PBMCs. These TCRs come from a woman younger than 45 in good health and CMV-seropositive.

The chain has TRBV2 and TRBJ2-3; 8 nucleotides align to TRBD2. This CDR3 has 15 residues. V shed 4 bases, J shed 0 bases, and the junction held 3 bases outside the gene matches. CDR1 SNHLY and CDR2 FYNNEI come from the germline V gene. Here the CDR3 reads CASSASGGSTDTQYF. CDR3 nucleotide sequence: TGTGCCAGCAGTGCGAGCGGGGGAAGCACAGATACGCAGTATTTT.

This clone was seen more than once but under ten times. J is TRBJ1-1 and V is TRBV19, with no clear D. The V end lost 7 bases, the J end lost 3 bases, and 9 bases lay between the germline ends. This CDR3 region has 12 residues. Germline V gene data show CDR1 as LNHDA and CDR2 as SQIVND (reference sequence). CDR3 DNA sequence: TGTGCCAGTATTGGGCTTTACACTGAAGCTTTCTTT. It encodes CASIGLYTEAFF.

The chain links TRBV28 to TRBJ2-5, with 9 bases matching TRBD2. The germline V gene encodes CDR1 MDHEN and CDR2 SYDVKM. This CDR3 spans 15 amino acids. V gave up 5 bases and J gave up 4 bases; unmatched junction bases: 8. CDR3 bases: TGTGCCAGCAGTACCTTTACTAGCGGGTCAGAGACCCAGTACTTC. Its translation is CASSTFTSGSETQYF.

J is TRBJ1-3 and V is TRBV7-2, with TRBD1 matching 8 bases. Germline V lookup: CDR1 SGHTA, CDR2 FQGNSA. The length of the CDR3 is 18 residues. Germline trimming cut 1 base from V and 0 bases from J; bases unmatched to any gene: 8. The CDR3 DNA is TGTGCCAGCAGCTTAGGTGGACAGGGCCTTATCTCTGGAAACACCATATATTTT. Protein product: CASSLGGQGLISGNTIYF.

The chain combines TRBV19 with TRBJ1-1, with D uncertain. Between the trimmed V and J ends, which lost 5 bases and 5 bases, there was a span of 12 bases. CDR3 size: 13 residues. Germline V lookup: CDR1 LNHDA, CDR2 SQIVND (reference sequence). CDR3 nucleotides: TGTGCCAGTAGTCGACTCTCTGGGACTGAAGCTTTCTTT. Translation: CASSRLSGTEAFF.

Details on this clone: This is likely a read error, given that the CDR3 carries no conserved phenylalanine or tryptophan at its end. V usage is TRBV7-9 and J usage is TRBJ1-1; 11 bases are shared with TRBD1. CDR1 and CDR2 (germline): SEHNR, FQNEAQ (reference sequence). The CDR3 loop spans 15 amino acids. The trim removed 0 bases at V and 5 bases at J, leaving 2 bases unmatched. The CDR3 region is CASSLAGQGGTEAFL. The CDR3 nucleotides are TGTGCCAGCAGCTTAGCGGGACAGGGGGGGACTGAAGCTTTCCTT.

About this clone: Within the sample, other DNA sequences also encode this same CDR3. The chain has TRBV18 and TRBJ1-5; possible D gene TRBD1, 6 bases. Germline V gives CDR1 KGHSH, CDR2 LQKENI. Trimming took 3 bases from V and 6 from J, leaving 18 bases between them. CDR3 size: 16 residues. As DNA, the CDR3 is TGTGCCAGCTCACCTGAGGTCCGGGACAAAGCTCAGCCCCAGCATTTT. Its protein is CASSPEVRDKAQPQHF.

V gene TRBV5-1 combines with J gene TRBJ2-2; the D is unclear. CDR3 length equals 16 residues. Trimming cost V 1 base and J 0 bases, with 10 bases left between them. Germline-derived CDR1 and CDR2 are SGHRS and YFSETQ. The CDR3 region has the DNA TGCGCCAGCAGCTTGTGGGCAGGAACGAACACCGGGGAGCTGTTTTTT. This codes for CASSLWAGTNTGELFF.

The chain recombines TRBV25-1 with TRBJ2-3, with 13 positions matching TRBD2. Germline lookup yields CDR1 MGHDK and CDR2 SYGVNS. This CDR3 has 15 residues. Trimming at V came to 8 bases and at J to 8 bases, leaving 10 bases not matched to a gene. CDR3 sequence: CASSSTSGGAATQYF. CDR3 nucleotides: TGTGCCAGCTCATCAACTAGCGGGGGGGCGGCTACGCAGTATTTT.

This chain connects TRBV5-8 to TRBJ2-5; maybe TRBD2 (5 bases). CDR3 size: 14 residues. Trimming stripped 0 bases from V and 5 bases from J, with 11 bases between. The germline gives CDR1 SGHTS, CDR2 YDEGEE. CDR3 sequence reads: CASSLDRGRETQYF. The CDR3 DNA sequence: TGTGCCAGCAGCTTGGACCGGGGTCGGGAGACCCAGTACTTC.

The gene calls are TRBV18 and TRBJ2-7; no reliable D call. This CDR3 is 12 amino acids long. Deletions cut 6 bases from V and 1 base from J, with 7 bases between. Germline CDR1 KGHSH, CDR2 LQKENI. This CDR3 is CASSPRSYEQYF. Here the CDR3 DNA reads TGTGCCAGCTCCCCCCGTTCCTACGAGCAGTACTTC.

By sample share, this clone is medium-sized. The chain joins TRBV19 to TRBJ2-6; TRBD2 is a possible D gene (5 bases). Germline loops: CDR1 LNHDA, CDR2 SQIVND (reference sequence). Trimming pared 5 bases from V and 2 bases from J, leaving 10 bases between. The CDR3 has 15 amino acids. The DNA of the CDR3 is TGTGCCAGTAGTCAAGACGGGGCTGGGGCCAACGTCCTGACTTTC. Translation gives CASSQDGAGANVLTF.

This rearrangement joins TRBV9 to TRBJ2-1, with a weak D call TRBD2 (7 bases). V dropped 2 bases and J dropped 2 bases, with 11 bases sitting between them. The germline V gene encodes CDR1 SGDLS and CDR2 YYNGEE. The CDR3 runs 15 residues. The CDR3 DNA sequence: TGTGCCAGCAGCGTCGGAGGGGGGGCCTACAATGAGCAGTTCTTC. Its protein product is CASSVGGGAYNEQFF.

This clone has just one count. The identical CDR3 is also encoded by other nucleotide sequences in the sample. The rearrangement links TRBV4-3 to TRBJ1-1; D might be TRBD1 (5 bases). The CDR3 is made up of 17 amino acids. Trimming stripped 0 bases from V and 5 bases from J, with 19 bases between. Germline lookup yields CDR1 LGHNA and CDR2 YSLEER. The CDR3 nucleotides read TGCGCCAGCAGCCAAGATCAGACGGGGGGTGTAAGAACTGAAGCTTTCTTT. Protein sequence: CASSQDQTGGVRTEAFF.

This clone has a handful of counts. This chain joins TRBV2 and TRBJ1-4; a possible D gene is TRBD1 (6 bases). This CDR3 is 13 amino acids long. V was clipped by 5 bases and J by 12 bases, with 16 bases between them. Germline loops: CDR1 SNHLY, CDR2 FYNNEI. In DNA, the CDR3 is TGTGCCAGCAGTCCCGAGGGGGGGAGCGAACTGTTTTTT. Translating it yields CASSPEGGSELFF.

V and J are TRBV7-8 and TRBJ1-5; no reliable D call. The V gene's germline CDR1 is SGHVS and CDR2 FQNEAQ. The V and J ends lost 1 base and 6 bases respectively, with 13 bases between them. The CDR3 is 15 residues long. The CDR3 protein is CASSLEEVQSQPQHF. The CDR3 DNA reads TGTGCCAGCAGCTTAGAGGAGGTACAGAGTCAGCCCCAGCATTTT.

This chain joins TRBV21-1 and TRBJ1-2; the table's D call of TRBD1 was not tested on the DNA. TRBV21-1 corresponds to a pseudogene. The CDR3 has 15 amino acids. CDR3 DNA sequence: TGTGCCAGCAGCAAACGGGGACAGGGCCAGGTTGGCTACACCTTC. This codes for CASSKRGQGQVGYTF.

CDR3 DNA sequence: TGTGCCAGCAGTAAGGACAGGGGGCGAGACTATGGCTACACCTTC. It is translated as CASSKDRGRDYGYTF. The rearrangement links TRBV6-5 to TRBJ1-2, with TRBD1 matching over 11 bases. Trimming at V came to 5 bases and at J to 3 bases, leaving 5 bases not matched to a gene. Per germline, CDR1 MNHEY and CDR2 SVGAGI. CDR3 length equals 15 residues.

The genes are TRBV4-1 and TRBJ2-2; D remains ambiguous. Germline V CDR1 and CDR2: MGHRA, YSYEKL. The CDR3 is made up of 14 amino acids. Trimming removed 3 bases at V and 4 bases at J, with 9 bases between. The DNA for the CDR3 is TGCGCCAGCAGCCATAGTACGGGCACCGGGGAGCTGTTTTTT. Residues: CASSHSTGTGELFF.

The rearrangement uses TRBV5-1 and TRBJ1-5, with D tentatively TRBD1 (6 bases). The V end was cut by 4 bases, the J end by 3 bases, with 14 bases between. The CDR3 spans 15 residues. Germline values: CDR1 SGHRS, CDR2 YFSETQ. The CDR3 DNA sequence: TGCGCCAGCAGCCGCGAGGCAGGGGTCAATCAGCCCCAGCATTTT. It yields the protein CASSREAGVNQPQHF.

Worth noting for this clone: An end of the junction does not agree with germline; a read error may underlie this. J is TRBJ1-2 and V is TRBV5-1, with D perhaps matching TRBD1 (5 bases). Germline V gene data show CDR1 as SGHRS and CDR2 as YFSETQ. CDR3 length equals 13 residues. The CDR3 DNA is TGCGCCAGCAACCCTGACAGCAACTATGGCTACCCCTTC. It codes for CASNPDSNYGYPF.

The chain recombines TRBV5-1 with TRBJ2-7; TRBD2 matches at 10 bases. This CDR3 has 17 residues. From germline, CDR1 is SGHRS and CDR2 YFSETQ. Germline trimming cut 2 bases from V and 0 bases from J; bases unmatched to any gene: 8. CDR3 sequence: CASSLSLAGAGSYEQYF. CDR3 nucleotide sequence: TGCGCCAGCAGCTTAAGCCTAGCGGGGGCAGGCTCCTACGAGCAGTACTTC. Full variable domain (rest looked up from reference TRBV5-1 and TRBJ2-7): KAGVTQTPRYLIKTRGQQVTLSCSPISGHRSVSWYQQTPGQGLQFLFEYFSETQRNKGNFPGRFSGRQFSNSRSEMNVSTLELGDSALYLCASSLSLAGAGSYEQYFGPGTRLTVT.

The V call is TRBV4-1, the J call TRBJ2-7; the match to TRBD1 covers 7 bases. Losses at the gene ends were 0 bases for V and 2 bases for J; bases not matched to a gene: 4. The CDR3 extends over 15 amino acids. CDR1 MGHRA and CDR2 YSYEKL come from the germline V gene. CDR3 DNA: TGCGCCAGCAGCCAAGATCCCACAGGGGCCTACGAGCAGTACTTC. Translated, it gives CASSQDPTGAYEQYF.

The genes are TRBV19 and TRBJ2-5; 7 bases are a match to TRBD1. The CDR3 consists of 15 residues. The J segment lost 4 bases and the V segment lost 4 bases, leaving 9 bases of the junction unmatched. Looked up from germline, CDR1 is LNHDA and CDR2 is SQIVND (reference sequence). The CDR3 sequence is CASSTLTGVRETQYF. The CDR3 DNA follows: TGTGCCAGTAGTACGCTAACAGGGGTCCGAGAGACCCAGTACTTC.

The chain uses TRBV10-3 and TRBJ2-7, with D perhaps TRBD1 (5 bases). The germline V and J ends were trimmed by 10 bases and 0 bases, with 22 bases remaining between them. CDR1 ENHRY and CDR2 SYGVKD come from the germline V gene. The length of the CDR3 is 16 residues. CDR3 protein: CATKTQGTLASYEQYF. CDR3 nucleotide sequence: TGTGCCACCAAGACCCAGGGAACCCTCGCCTCCTACGAGCAGTACTTC.

The chain couples TRBV2 to TRBJ2-5, with TRBD2 matching over 10 bases. V gave up 10 bases and J gave up 1 base; unmatched junction bases: 9. Germline CDR1 SNHLY, CDR2 FYNNEI. The CDR3 loop spans 15 amino acids. The CDR3 nucleotides read TGTGCCACCAGGAATGGACTAGCGGTCCAAGAGACCCAGTACTTC. Its protein product is CATRNGLAVQETQYF.

A few counts support this clone. The chain has TRBV5-8 and TRBJ2-5; 10 bases fit TRBD2. Looked up from germline, CDR1 is SGHTS and CDR2 is YDEGEE. The CDR3 covers 13 residues. Trimming took 5 bases from V and 11 from J; bases not matched to a gene: 9. Here the CDR3 reads CASRLAGEGEQYF. In DNA form, the CDR3 reads TGTGCCAGCAGGCTAGCGGGGGAAGGGGAGCAGTACTTC.

The rearrangement links TRBV28 to TRBJ2-7, with 10 bases lining up with TRBD1. The CDR3 has 13 amino acids. Germline trimming cut 7 bases from V and 7 bases from J; bases unmatched to any gene: 7. The germline V gene encodes CDR1 MDHEN and CDR2 SYDVKM. CDR3 amino acids: CASTWDRGEEQYF. The CDR3 DNA follows: TGTGCCAGCACATGGGACAGGGGAGAGGAGCAGTACTTC.

The V and J genes are TRBV5-4 and TRBJ1-2, with D possibly being TRBD1 (6 bases). The CDR3 covers 14 residues. Germline V gene lookup returns CDR1 SGHNT and CDR2 YYREEE (reference sequence). Trimming took 3 bases from V and 4 from J, leaving 13 bases between them. The CDR3 DNA sequence: TGTGCCAGCAGCTCCCCAGGGGCCGGCTATGGCTACACCTTC. As protein: CASSSPGAGYGYTF.

This clone was recorded only once. The chain carries TRBV6-4 and TRBJ1-1; possible D gene TRBD1, 6 bases. With 4 bases removed from V and 7 bases from J, the gap between germline ends came to 10 bases. Germline V gene sequence: CDR1 MRHNA, CDR2 SNTAGT. This CDR3 has 12 residues. The CDR3 loop reads CASSGLTGEAFF. CDR3 in DNA: TGTGCCAGCAGTGGGCTGACAGGTGAAGCTTTCTTT.

This clone was recorded a few times. V gene TRBV5-4 combines with J gene TRBJ2-7, with D possibly being TRBD1 (6 bases). CDR3 length: 15 residues. Trimming took 3 bases from V and 3 from J, leaving 16 bases between them. CDR1 and CDR2 from the germline V gene are SGHNT and YYREEE (reference sequence). The CDR3 region has the DNA TGTGCCAGCAGCTCCGGCCGGGACACCTACTACGAGCAGTACTTC. Translation: CASSSGRDTYYEQYF.